The 26 T cell receptor beta chains below were found in one sample sequenced in a study of shared clonotypes between healthy human individuals. Here immunoSEQ multiplex PCR was the method, and the copy in TCRdb shows in-frame clones only, minus some. The table records more than 1,200,000 clones, approximately 98.5% of them present only once. What was sequenced was naive CD4+ T cells sorted from blood. Regarding subset: CD45RA+ positively selected. The receptors shown here come from a man aged 30 to 39 in good health.

This sequence joins TRBV27 and TRBJ2-2, with 7 bases lining up with TRBD2. V lost 2 bases and J lost 3; bases outside the gene matches: 6. The CDR3 extends over 16 amino acids. CDR1 is MNHEY and CDR2 is SMNVEV in the germline V gene (reference sequence). CDR3 DNA sequence: TGTGCCAGCAGTTTAAGCCCAGCGGGGTACACCGGGGAGCTGTTTTTT. It translates to CASSLSPAGYTGELFF.

This clone was observed many times. The sample contains more than one DNA sequence encoding this CDR3. The chain links TRBV28 to TRBJ2-2; D is uncertain. Between the trimmed V and J ends, which lost 1 base and 7 bases, there was a span of 4 bases. Germline assignment: CDR1 MDHEN and CDR2 SYDVKM. The CDR3 length is 12 residues. The CDR3 here is CASSLFGGELFF. For the CDR3, the DNA is TGTGCCAGCAGTTTATTCGGCGGGGAGCTGTTTTTT.

The V and J genes are TRBV1 and TRBJ2-3; no check of the table's D call, TRBD1, against the DNA was made. TRBV1 has pseudogene status. The CDR3 totals 19 residues. The CDR3: CTSSLRLHSRGANADTQYF. In DNA form, the CDR3 reads TGCACCAGCAGCCTTAGACTACATTCCAGGGGCGCGAACGCAGATACGCAGTATTTT.

Concerning this clone itself: Distinct nucleotide sequences in the sample also encode this CDR3. In DNA, the CDR3 is TGTGCCAGCAGCTTGGGACATTACAATGAGCAGTTCTTC. As protein: CASSLGHYNEQFF. The chain has TRBV7-9 and TRBJ2-1, with D maybe TRBD1 (6 bases). There are 13 residues in the CDR3. The germline V gene has CDR1 SEHNR and CDR2 FQNEAQ (reference sequence). V lost 3 bases to trimming and J lost 4 bases, with 7 bases between them.

This clone was seen once. The chain combines TRBV10-3 with TRBJ1-1; no reliable D call. V gave up 4 bases and J gave up 1 base, with 7 bases separating them. The CDR3 is 13 residues long. Germline V gives CDR1 ENHRY, CDR2 SYGVKD. CDR3 loop: CAISGGWNTEAFF. The CDR3 DNA sequence: TGTGCCATCAGTGGGGGATGGAACACTGAAGCTTTCTTT.

The chain carries TRBV27 and TRBJ2-1; 11 bases map to TRBD2. The CDR3 consists of 16 residues. The V gene's germline CDR1 is MNHEY and CDR2 SMNVEV (reference sequence). V lost 3 bases and J lost 8; bases outside the gene matches: 9. The CDR3 protein is CASSFLLSGRAYEQFF. The CDR3 DNA sequence: TGTGCCAGCAGTTTTTTACTTAGCGGGAGGGCCTATGAGCAGTTCTTC.

CDR3 DNA sequence: TGTGCCAGCAGCTTGGCGCGGGGAGGGGGCACTGAAGCTTTCTTT. Translating it yields CASSLARGGGTEAFF. The chain combines TRBV5-4 with TRBJ1-1; a weak D match, TRBD1 (6 bases). Trimming pared 0 bases from V and 4 bases from J, leaving 13 bases between. The CDR3 has 15 residues. Germline CDR1 is SGHNT and CDR2 is YYREEE (reference sequence).

The V gene is TRBV4-1, the J gene TRBJ1-1, with D unclear. V lost 3 bases and J 5 bases, leaving 7 bases between the germline ends. This CDR3 contains 12 residues. CDR1 is MGHRA, CDR2 YSYEKL, per germline. CDR3 sequence: CASSQGWTEAFF. CDR3 bases: TGCGCCAGCAGCCAGGGGTGGACTGAAGCTTTCTTT.

The CDR3 sequence: CASSSGGSGRTYYEQYF. CDR3 sequence (DNA): TGTGCCAGCAGCTCAGGGGGTAGCGGGAGGACCTACTACGAGCAGTACTTC. The J gene is TRBJ2-7, the V gene TRBV7-9; 10 positions agree with TRBD2. Trimming removed 4 bases from V and 3 bases from J; junction bases left unmatched: 12. This CDR3 region has 17 residues. CDR1 is SEHNR and CDR2 is FQNEAQ in the germline V gene (reference sequence). Drawing the rest from reference TRBV7-9 and TRBJ2-7, the complete variable domain is DTGVSQNPRHKITKRGQNVTFRCDPISEHNRLYWYRQTLGQGPEFLTYFQNEAQLEKSRLLSDRFSAERPKGSFSTLEIQRTEQGDSAMYLCASSSGGSGRTYYEQYFGPGTRLTVT.

The chain recombines TRBV7-2 with TRBJ2-7; TRBD2 matches 7 bases. V dropped 6 bases and J dropped 2; count of bases not matched to a gene: 10. The CDR3 length is 15 residues. Germline assignment: CDR1 SGHTA and CDR2 FQGNSA. The CDR3 protein is CASRELGRGTYEQYF. DNA of the CDR3: TGTGCCAGCAGGGAACTAGGGAGGGGAACCTACGAGCAGTACTTC. The entire variable domain, with the rest obtained from reference TRBV7-2 and TRBJ2-7, is as follows: GAGVSQSPSNKVTEKGKDVELRCDPISGHTALYWYRQSLGQGLEFLIYFQGNSAPDKSGLPSDRFSAERTGGSVSTLTIQRTQQEDSAVYLCASRELGRGTYEQYFGPGTRLTVT.

V is TRBV7-8 and J is TRBJ1-2, with D possibly being TRBD1 (5 bases). The CDR3 is 15 amino acids. V lost 1 base, J lost 2 bases, and 11 bases lay in between. Germline loops: CDR1 SGHVS, CDR2 FQNEAQ. As DNA, the CDR3 is TGTGCCAGCAGCTTAGTCCAGGGCCCAAACTATGGCTACACCTTC. Translated, it gives CASSLVQGPNYGYTF.

The chain uses TRBV5-1 and TRBJ1-1; TRBD1 might be the D (6 bases). This CDR3 region has 13 residues. The V and J ends lost 2 bases and 10 bases respectively, with 15 bases between them. Germline CDR1 is SGHRS and CDR2 is YFSETQ. The CDR3 sequence is CASSFQQGDAAFF. CDR3 in DNA: TGCGCCAGCAGCTTCCAACAGGGAGATGCAGCTTTCTTT.

This chain's CDR3 is CASSMGSAGYTF. The CDR3 DNA reads TGTGCCAGCTCTATGGGTTCCGCTGGCTACACCTTC. The chain is built from TRBV19 and TRBJ1-2; D is ambiguous. The ends were cut back, 9 bases at V and 7 bases at J, with 15 bases in the middle. The germline gives CDR1 LNHDA, CDR2 SQIVND (reference sequence). The CDR3 consists of 12 residues.

The gene calls are TRBV5-1 and TRBJ2-2; 7 bases are shared with TRBD2. Germline CDR1 is SGHRS and CDR2 is YFSETQ. The V gene end was trimmed by 0 bases and the J gene end by 4 bases; junction bases not matched to a gene: 3. This CDR3 comprises 15 residues. Here the CDR3 reads CASSLEGTTTGELFF. CDR3 bases: TGCGCCAGCAGCTTGGAGGGGACTACCACCGGGGAGCTGTTTTTT.

A single count supports this clone. The J gene is TRBJ2-7, the V gene TRBV5-6; tentatively, D is TRBD2 (5 bases). The V end was cut by 2 bases, the J end by 4 bases, with 19 bases between. Germline V gives CDR1 SGHDT, CDR2 YYEEEE. The CDR3 extends over 16 amino acids. CDR3 in amino acids: CASSLSPTSGLYEQYF. DNA of the CDR3: TGTGCCAGCAGCTTATCCCCCACCAGCGGATTATACGAGCAGTACTTC.

This chain joins TRBV27 and TRBJ2-7, with 9 bases matching TRBD2. CDR1 is MNHEY and CDR2 is SMNVEV in the germline V gene (reference sequence). Losses at the gene ends were 4 bases for V and 0 bases for J; bases not matched to a gene: 19. The CDR3 has 20 residues. The CDR3 DNA reads as TGTGCCAGCAGTTCTCTTGGACTAGGACTAGCGCGAAGGAGCTCCTACGAGCAGTACTTC. It codes for CASSSLGLGLARRSSYEQYF.

The rearrangement links TRBV7-3 to TRBJ2-1, with D tentatively TRBD2 (5 bases). From germline, CDR1 is SGHTA and CDR2 FQGTGA. V lost 2 bases, J lost 2 bases, and 7 bases lay in between. This CDR3 comprises 14 residues. CDR3 sequence: CASSLGGTYNEQFF. The CDR3 coding sequence is TGTGCCAGCAGCTTAGGAGGAACCTACAATGAGCAGTTCTTC.

The chain is built from TRBV15 and TRBJ1-4; D may be TRBD1 (6 bases). With 5 bases removed from V and 6 bases from J, the gap between germline ends came to 19 bases. This CDR3 spans 16 amino acids. Germline lookup yields CDR1 LNHNV and CDR2 YYDKDF (reference sequence). The CDR3 here is CATSRGKGVVYEKLFF. Written as DNA, the CDR3 is TGTGCCACCAGCCGGGGGAAGGGGGTAGTCTATGAAAAACTGTTTTTT.

J is TRBJ2-7 and V is TRBV28, with D perhaps TRBD1 or TRBD2 (6 bases each). V lost 3 bases, J lost 0 bases, and 24 bases lay in between. This CDR3 spans 19 amino acids. Germline assignment: CDR1 MDHEN and CDR2 SYDVKM. CDR3 loop: CASSFVPGRDTWGSYEQYF. In DNA, the CDR3 is TGTGCCAGCAGTTTCGTCCCGGGGCGGGACACCTGGGGCTCCTACGAGCAGTACTTC.

The rearrangement links TRBV9 to TRBJ2-2; D uncertain. CDR1 and CDR2 (germline): SGDLS, YYNGEE. The V and J ends lost 3 bases and 8 bases respectively, with 17 bases between them. The CDR3 covers 15 residues. The CDR3 DNA follows: TGTGCCAGCAGCGCCCCCTTGGGTGCTGGGGGGGAGCTGTTTTTT. Protein product: CASSAPLGAGGELFF. Using reference TRBV9 and TRBJ2-2 for the parts outside the CDR3, the full variable domain is DSGVTQTPKHLITATGQRVTLRCSPRSGDLSVYWYQQSLDQGLQFLIQYYNGEERAKGNILERFSAQQFPDLHSELNLSSLELGDSALYFCASSAPLGAGGELFFGEGSRLTVL.

CDR3 in amino acids: CASSIVFGTGVLSSKNIQYF. The CDR3, as DNA: TGTGCCAGTAGTATAGTGTTCGGGACAGGGGTTTTAAGTTCCAAAAACATTCAGTACTTC. V and J are TRBV19 and TRBJ2-4; 10 bases align to TRBD1. The V gene's germline CDR1 is LNHDA and CDR2 SQIVND (reference sequence). The CDR3 loop spans 20 amino acids. Losses at the gene ends were 1 base for V and 2 bases for J; bases not matched to a gene: 14. The full variable domain, in which reference TRBV19 and TRBJ2-4 provide the parts outside the CDR3, is DGGITQSPKYLFRKEGQNVTLSCEQNLNHDAMYWYRQDPGQGLRLIYYSQIVNDFQKGDIAEGYSVSREKKESFPLTVTSAQKNPTAFYLCASSIVFGTGVLSSKNIQYFGAGTRLSVL.

The V call is TRBV7-3, the J call TRBJ2-7; 7 bases align to TRBD2. The CDR3 contains 13 residues. Per germline, CDR1 SGHTA and CDR2 FQGTGA. Trimming took 5 bases from V and 8 from J; bases not matched to a gene: 9. CDR3 region: CASSVGTNAKQYF. CDR3 bases: TGTGCCAGCAGCGTCGGGACTAATGCTAAGCAGTACTTC.

The V call is TRBV12-2, the J call TRBJ1-5. TRBV12-2 is shown as a pseudogene. This CDR3 is built from 15 residues. As DNA, the CDR3 is TGTGCAAGTCGCTTAGAGGGACGGGGGGATCAGCCCCAGCATTTT. It is translated as CASRLEGRGDQPQHF.

This sequence joins TRBV19 and TRBJ1-4, with D unresolved. This CDR3 spans 15 amino acids. With 4 bases removed from V and 0 bases from J, the gap between germline ends came to 9 bases. Germline V gene sequence: CDR1 LNHDA, CDR2 SQIVND (reference sequence). In DNA form, the CDR3 reads TGTGCCAGTAGTACGTACCGCGCAACTAATGAAAAACTGTTTTTT. Its protein is CASSTYRATNEKLFF.

The rearrangement uses TRBV29-1 and TRBJ2-7, with 8 bases aligning to TRBD2. CDR1 is SQVTM, CDR2 ANQGSEA, per germline. The trim removed 6 bases at V and 3 bases at J, leaving 10 bases unmatched. The CDR3 contains 14 residues. The chain's CDR3 is CSVETGTSDYEQYF. In DNA form, the CDR3 reads TGCAGCGTGGAAACCGGGACTAGTGACTACGAGCAGTACTTC.

The rearrangement links TRBV2 to TRBJ2-1; unclear D gene. Germline values: CDR1 SNHLY, CDR2 FYNNEI. Trimming left V 3 bases short and J 3 bases short, with 12 bases between. The CDR3 runs to 15 residues. The CDR3 nucleotides read TGTGCCAGCAGTGAGACTGGGGTCCTCTACAATGAGCAGTTCTTC. Translating gives CASSETGVLYNEQFF.